The rows below give T cell receptor beta chains drawn from one sample of a study of blood T cells in healthy people across ages. TCRdb analysed the 5' RACE reads with MiXCR anew, one entry per CDR3 protein. The profile shows around 1,500,000 distinct CDR3 sequences, 40% to 50% of them singletons. Sample: blood. These receptors came from a woman between 18 and 29 years old in good health. The CDR3 runs from the conserved cysteine through the conserved F or W. D genes are given only for firm matches. Clone size appears in some rows only: once, few, many, or a class for an expanded clone.

d_call	clone_size	v_call	j_call	cdr3_nt	cdr3_aa
NA	few	TRBV2	TRBJ2-7	TGTGCCAGCGACACGGGGACGGCCATTTACGAGCAGTACTTC	CASDTGTAIYEQYF
NA	few	TRBV9	TRBJ1-2	TGTGCCAGCAGCCCCCGGGAGACCTATGGCTACACCTTC	CASSPRETYGYTF
TRBD2	NA	TRBV27	TRBJ2-3	TGTGCCAGCAGTTACCGCTCTAGCGGTAACACAGATACGCAGTATTTT	CASSYRSSGNTDTQYF
NA	few	TRBV10-3	TRBJ2-2	TGTGCCATTCAGGGCACCGGGGAGCTGTTTTTT	CAIQGTGELFF
NA	NA	TRBV21-1	TRBJ2-1	TGTACCAGCAGCAAAGTGGTGGCACCTACTTTACCTTGCTCCTACAATGAGCAGTTCTTC	CTSSKVVAPTLPCSYNEQFF
TRBD2	NA	TRBV7-3	TRBJ2-5	TGTGCCAGCAGCTTGCGGCTAGCGGGAGGGCCTCTCCAAGAGACCCAGTACTTC	CASSLRLAGGPLQETQYF
TRBD1	few	TRBV5-1	TRBJ1-2	TGCGCCAGCAGCTTAAGGGGGCTGAGCTATGGCTACACCTTC	CASSLRGLSYGYTF
NA	NA	TRBV5-1	TRBJ1-4	TGCGCCAGCAGCTTGTATCTCGGTGCAACTAATGAAAAACTGTTTTTT	CASSLYLGATNEKLFF
TRBD2	once	TRBV7-3	TRBJ2-3	TGTGCCAGCAGCTTAGCGGGGGGGAGTCAAAATACGCAGTATTTT	CASSLAGGSQNTQYF
TRBD2	NA	TRBV20-1	TRBJ2-7	TGCAGTGCTAGAGAATCCGGCGGGGGGGCCTACAATGAGCAGTACTTC	CSARESGGGAYNEQYF
NA	NA	TRBV12-3/TRBV12-4	TRBJ1-2	TGTGCCAGCAGTTTAGCGCGCCAGGTGTATGGCTACACCTTC	CASSLARQVYGYTF
TRBD1	NA	TRBV6-5	TRBJ2-1	TGTGCCAGCAGGGGCGTACAGGGGATTCACAATGAGCAGTTCTTC	CASRGVQGIHNEQFF
NA	NA	TRBV6-1	TRBJ1-5	TGTGCCAGCAGTGAAGGGGCAAAATATAGCAATCAGCCCCAGCATTTT	CASSEGAKYSNQPQHF
NA	NA	TRBV2	TRBJ1-1	TGTGCCAGCAACGGACAGAAGAACACTGAAGCTTTCTTT	CASNGQKNTEAFF
NA	few	TRBV20-1	TRBJ2-1	TGCAGTGCTAGAGATCAGAGTGAGCAGTTCTTC	CSARDQSEQFF
NA	NA	TRBV11-2	TRBJ1-1	TGTGCCAGCAGCTTAGCGGTAATCTCCACTGAAGCTTTCTTT	CASSLAVISTEAFF
TRBD2	once	TRBV20-1	TRBJ2-3	TGCAGTGCTAGGGGGGGGTCGGTGGCCCCCATCGCAGATACGCAGTATTTT	CSARGGSVAPIADTQYF
NA	NA	TRBV12-3/TRBV12-4	TRBJ1-6	TGTGCCAGCAGTTTGCAGGGTCACTCACCCCTCCACTTT	CASSLQGHSPLHF
NA	few	TRBV14	TRBJ1-5	TGTGCCAGCAGCCAAGATATAGGAGGGTCCGACCATCAGCCCCAGCATTTT	CASSQDIGGSDHQPQHF
NA	NA	TRBV7-9	TRBJ2-3	TGTGCCAGCAGCTTAGCCGGTTCTGGGGATACGCAGTATTTT	CASSLAGSGDTQYF
TRBD1	NA	TRBV12-3/TRBV12-4	TRBJ2-1	TGTGCCAGCAGCCTGACAGGGTGGGGCGATGAGCAGTTCTTC	CASSLTGWGDEQFF
NA	few	TRBV4-1	TRBJ2-3	TGCGCCAGCAGCCAAGACCAAGGGATCGGAGATACGCAGTATTTT	CASSQDQGIGDTQYF
NA	many	TRBV20-1	TRBJ2-3	TGCAGTGCGGGGGGGCCCAGCACAGATACGCAGTATTTT	CSAGGPSTDTQYF
NA	NA	TRBV5-6	TRBJ2-5	TGTGCCAGCAGCTTGGGACCGAGGGCCCAACAAGAGACCCAGTACTTC	CASSLGPRAQQETQYF
TRBD2	NA	TRBV12-3/TRBV12-4	TRBJ2-3	TGTGCCAGCAGTTTGAGGCTAGCGGGGGGAACTAGCACAGATACGCAGTATTTT	CASSLRLAGGTSTDTQYF
NA	NA	TRBV18	TRBJ2-7	TGTGCCAGCTCACCAATCGCAGCGGACCTCTACGAGCAGTACTTC	CASSPIAADLYEQYF